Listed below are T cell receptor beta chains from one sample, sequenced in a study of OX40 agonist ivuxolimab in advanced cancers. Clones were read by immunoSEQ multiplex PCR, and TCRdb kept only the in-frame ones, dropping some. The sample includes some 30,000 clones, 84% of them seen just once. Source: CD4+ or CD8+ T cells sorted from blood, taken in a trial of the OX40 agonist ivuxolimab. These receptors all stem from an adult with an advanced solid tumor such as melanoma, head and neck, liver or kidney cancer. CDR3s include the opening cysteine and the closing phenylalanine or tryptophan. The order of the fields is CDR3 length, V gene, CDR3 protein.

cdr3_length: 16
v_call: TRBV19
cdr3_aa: CASTPMLEGGINEQFF

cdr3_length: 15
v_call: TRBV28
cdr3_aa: CASSSQWARTGELFF

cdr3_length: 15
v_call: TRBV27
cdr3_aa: CASFDRGRFTDTQYF

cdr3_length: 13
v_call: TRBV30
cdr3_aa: CCGTEATSTEAFF

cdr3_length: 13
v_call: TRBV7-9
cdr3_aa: CASSWEANYGYTF

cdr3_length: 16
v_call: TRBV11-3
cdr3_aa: CASSLRTAGGFHEQYF

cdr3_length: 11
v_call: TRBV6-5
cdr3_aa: CASSYLGEQYF

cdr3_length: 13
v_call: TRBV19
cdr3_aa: CASTPGGLSEQYF

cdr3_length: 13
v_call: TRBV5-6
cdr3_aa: CASSRRQNTEAFF

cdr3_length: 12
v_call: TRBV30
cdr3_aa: CAWMDSGNTIYF

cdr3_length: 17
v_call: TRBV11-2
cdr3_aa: CASSFTPTGGLKETQYF

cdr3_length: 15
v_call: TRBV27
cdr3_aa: CASSLMTGTNEKLFF

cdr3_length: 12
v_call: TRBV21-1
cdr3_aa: CASSKERRVQYF

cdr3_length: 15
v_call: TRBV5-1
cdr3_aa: CASSPGLAGEDTQYF

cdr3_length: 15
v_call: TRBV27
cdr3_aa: CASSYTSGGKETQYF

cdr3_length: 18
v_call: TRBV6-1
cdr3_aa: CASSVGLAAISGANVLTF

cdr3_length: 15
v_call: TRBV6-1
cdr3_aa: CASTTNPTGAYEQYF

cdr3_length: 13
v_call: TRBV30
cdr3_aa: CAWTVGSNRELFF

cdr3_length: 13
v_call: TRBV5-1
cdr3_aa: CASSLGTDFEAFF

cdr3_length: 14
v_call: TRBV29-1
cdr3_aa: CSVLTGLLDTEAFF

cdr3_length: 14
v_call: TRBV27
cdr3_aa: CASSLMGRPYEQYF

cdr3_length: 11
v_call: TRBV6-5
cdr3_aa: CASRTGTEQFF

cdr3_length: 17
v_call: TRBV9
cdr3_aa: CASSVEAGQNSYNEQFF

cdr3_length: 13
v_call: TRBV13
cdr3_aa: CASSPDSTDTQYF

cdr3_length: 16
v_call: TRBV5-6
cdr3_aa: CASSLERDRGNTEAFF

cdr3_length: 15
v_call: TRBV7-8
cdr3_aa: CASSADPTGFRGYTF

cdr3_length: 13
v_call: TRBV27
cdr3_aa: CASSLWVGQPQHF

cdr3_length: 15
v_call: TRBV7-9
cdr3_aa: CASSSGDRVREKLFF

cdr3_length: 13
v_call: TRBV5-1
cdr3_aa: CASSPVGGYEQYF

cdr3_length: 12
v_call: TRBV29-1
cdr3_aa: CSVERQGNTIYF

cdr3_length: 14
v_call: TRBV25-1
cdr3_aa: CASNDAGFTDTQYF

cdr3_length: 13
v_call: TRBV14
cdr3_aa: CASSQSGSDGYTF

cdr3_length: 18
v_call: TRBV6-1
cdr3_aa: CASGGLAGGRSGTGELFF

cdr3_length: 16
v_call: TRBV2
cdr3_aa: CASSDRGLDGRYEQYF

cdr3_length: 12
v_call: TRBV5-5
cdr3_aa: CASSWTGEEQYF

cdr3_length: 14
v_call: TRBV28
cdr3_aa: CASSYRGGNQPQHF

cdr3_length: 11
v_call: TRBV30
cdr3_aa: CAWGARMEQFF

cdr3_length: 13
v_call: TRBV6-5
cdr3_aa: CASHGGSGNTIYF

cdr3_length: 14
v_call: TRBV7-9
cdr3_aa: CASSLGLAGNEQFF

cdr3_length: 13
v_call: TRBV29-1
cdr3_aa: CSVWTSDSYEQYF

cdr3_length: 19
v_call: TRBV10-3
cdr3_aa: CAIRHPGQGSGGGSDTQYF

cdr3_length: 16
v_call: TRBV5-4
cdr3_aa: CASSLYPGQGPEPQHF

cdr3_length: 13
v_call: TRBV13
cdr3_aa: CASNLGRTYEQYF

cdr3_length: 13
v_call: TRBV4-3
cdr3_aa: CASSQEEAYEQYF

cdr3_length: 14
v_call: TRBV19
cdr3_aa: CASSSGTSGNTIYF

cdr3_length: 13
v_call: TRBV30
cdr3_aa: CAWNRGVGYGYTF

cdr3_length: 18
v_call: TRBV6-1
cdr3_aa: CASSGSGVDFSGANVLTF

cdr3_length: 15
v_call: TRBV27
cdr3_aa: CASSSSPSSYNEQFF

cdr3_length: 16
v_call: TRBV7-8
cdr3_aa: CASSLFPQVGATEAFF

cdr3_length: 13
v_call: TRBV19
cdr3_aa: CASSDWEATEAFF

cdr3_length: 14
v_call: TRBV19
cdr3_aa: CASSPQGAHSPLHF

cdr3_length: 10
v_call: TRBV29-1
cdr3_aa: CSVSFHEQFF

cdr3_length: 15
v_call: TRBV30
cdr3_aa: CAWSVLEDSTNEQFF

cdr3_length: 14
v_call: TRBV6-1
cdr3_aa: CASSPGADNSPLHF

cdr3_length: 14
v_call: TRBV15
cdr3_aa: CATSRLDADTEAFF